This TCR beta chain emerged from a study of OX40 agonist ivuxolimab in advanced cancers. General observations from the study: Clonal expansion by week 6 occurred in CD4+ and CD8+ blood T cells (at 0.1 to 3.0 mg/kg).

Generated by immunoSEQ multiplex PCR, the TCRdb table keeps only in-frame clones and is missing some. Altogether roughly 100,000 clones are present, less than 95% being singletons, with the ten largest covering around 1.6%. A word on this clone: Its matching antigen is unknown.

CDR1 and CDR2 from the germline V gene are LNHDA and SQIVND (reference sequence). The CDR3 extends over 17 amino acids. With 1 base removed from V and 5 bases from J, the gap between germline ends came to 18 bases. This specimen was CD4+ or CD8+ T cells sorted from blood, taken in a trial of the OX40 agonist ivuxolimab. The chain uses TRBV19 and TRBJ2-1, with unresolved D. This TCR derives from an adult with an advanced solid tumor such as melanoma, head and neck, liver or kidney cancer. The CDR3 loop is CASSIGSETGSNNEQFF. CDR3 sequence (DNA): TGTGCCAGTAGTATAGGCTCCGAGACTGGGTCCAACAATGAGCAGTTCTTC.